This T cell receptor beta chain was sequenced during a study of cytomegalovirus exposure and HLA in healthy donors. Whole-study findings and limits: Further analysis, carried out later, found HLA-associated TCR beta chains more clonally expanded than equally common other chains. In a later analysis, HLA-C alleles had the fewest associated TCRs, DRB1 alleles the most. It was 160 or so TCR beta chains that were listed as cytomegalovirus-associated. Roughly uniform depth of sequencing across donors was assumed in presence/absence analyses.

This clone was observed a handful of times. The antigen is not known. The study ran its PCR with 60 Vbeta and 13 Jbeta primers. Using immunoSEQ multiplex PCR, the repertoire was profiled, and TCRdb retains in-frame clones only, with some absent. The sample includes about 110,000 clones, about three quarters of them seen just once. CDR1 is SGHRS and CDR2 is YFSETQ in the germline V gene. The CDR3 is 13 residues long. Trimming removed 2 bases from V and 5 bases from J, with 8 bases in between. Sequencing input: PBMCs. The TCR sequence derives from a female donor in good health and CMV-seropositive. This chain links TRBV5-1 with TRBJ1-5, with D possibly matching TRBD1 (6 bases). CDR3 DNA: TGCGCCAGCAGCTTTGAGGGGGATCAGCCCCAGCATTTT. Its protein product is CASSFEGDQPQHF.